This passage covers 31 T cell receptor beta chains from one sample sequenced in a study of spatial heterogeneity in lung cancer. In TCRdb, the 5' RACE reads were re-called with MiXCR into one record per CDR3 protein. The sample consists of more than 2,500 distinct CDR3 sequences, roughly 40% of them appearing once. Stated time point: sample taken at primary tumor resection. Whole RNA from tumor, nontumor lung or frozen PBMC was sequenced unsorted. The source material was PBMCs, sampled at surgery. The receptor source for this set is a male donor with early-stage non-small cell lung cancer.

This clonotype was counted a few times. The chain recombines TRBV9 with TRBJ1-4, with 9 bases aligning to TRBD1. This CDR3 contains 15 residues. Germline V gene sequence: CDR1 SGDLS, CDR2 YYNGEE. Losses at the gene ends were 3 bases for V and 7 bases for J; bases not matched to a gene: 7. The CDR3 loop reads CASSGQQGASEKLFF. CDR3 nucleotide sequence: TGTGCCAGCAGCGGTCAACAGGGGGCGAGTGAAAAACTGTTTTTT.

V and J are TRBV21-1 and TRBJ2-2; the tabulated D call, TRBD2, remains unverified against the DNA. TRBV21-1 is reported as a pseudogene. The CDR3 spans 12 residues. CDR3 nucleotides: TGTGCCAGCGGAGGGGCCACCGGGGAGCTGTTTTTT. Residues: CASGGATGELFF.

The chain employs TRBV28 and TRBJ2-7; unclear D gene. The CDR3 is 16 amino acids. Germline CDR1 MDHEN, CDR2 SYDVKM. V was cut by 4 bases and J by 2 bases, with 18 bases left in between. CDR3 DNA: TGTGCCAGCAGTTCGAGACCTACCTCCCTCCCCTACGAGCAGTACTTC. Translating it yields CASSSRPTSLPYEQYF.

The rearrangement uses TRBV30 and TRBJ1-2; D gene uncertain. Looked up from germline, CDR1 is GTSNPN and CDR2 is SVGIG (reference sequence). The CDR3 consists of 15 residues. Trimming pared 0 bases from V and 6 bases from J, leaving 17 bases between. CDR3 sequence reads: CAWSVLERVENGYTF. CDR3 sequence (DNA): TGTGCCTGGAGTGTATTAGAGCGAGTAGAAAATGGCTACACCTTC. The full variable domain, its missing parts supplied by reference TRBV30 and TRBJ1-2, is SQTIHQWPATLVQPVGSPLSLECTVEGTSNPNLYWYRQAAGRGLQLLFYSVGIGQISSEVPQNLSASRPQDRQFILSSKKLLLSDSGFYLCAWSVLERVENGYTFGSGTRLTVV.

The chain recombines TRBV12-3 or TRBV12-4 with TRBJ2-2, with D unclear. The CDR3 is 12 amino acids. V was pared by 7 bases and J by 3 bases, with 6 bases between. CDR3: CASTVDTGELFF. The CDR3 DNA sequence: TGTGCCAGCACAGTTGACACCGGGGAGCTGTTTTTT.

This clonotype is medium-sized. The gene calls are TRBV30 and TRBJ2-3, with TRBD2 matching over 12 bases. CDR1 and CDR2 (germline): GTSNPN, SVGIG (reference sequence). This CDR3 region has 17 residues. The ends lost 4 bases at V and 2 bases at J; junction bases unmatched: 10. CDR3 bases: TGTGCCTGGACCCAAGGACTAGCGGGGCCCCCCACAGATACGCAGTATTTT. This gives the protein CAWTQGLAGPPTDTQYF.

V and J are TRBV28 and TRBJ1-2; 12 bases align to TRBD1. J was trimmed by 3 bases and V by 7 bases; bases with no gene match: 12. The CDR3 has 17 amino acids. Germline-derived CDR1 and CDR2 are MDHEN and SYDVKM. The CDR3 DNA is TGTGCCAGCACCGTAACCGGGACAGGGGGCGCGGACTATGGCTACACCTTC. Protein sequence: CASTVTGTGGADYGYTF.

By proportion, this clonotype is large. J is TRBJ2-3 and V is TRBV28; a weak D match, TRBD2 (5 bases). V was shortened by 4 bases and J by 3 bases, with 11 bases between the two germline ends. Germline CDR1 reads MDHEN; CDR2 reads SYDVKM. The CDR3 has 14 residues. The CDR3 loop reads CASSSLGSTDTQYF. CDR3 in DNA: TGTGCCAGCAGTTCACTAGGAAGTACAGATACGCAGTATTTT.

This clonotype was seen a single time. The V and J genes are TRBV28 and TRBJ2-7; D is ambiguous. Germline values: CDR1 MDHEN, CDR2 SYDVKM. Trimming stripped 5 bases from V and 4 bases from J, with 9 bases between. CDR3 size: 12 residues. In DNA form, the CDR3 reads TGTGCCAGCAGTATCCCCTCTTACGAGCAGTACTTC. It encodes CASSIPSYEQYF. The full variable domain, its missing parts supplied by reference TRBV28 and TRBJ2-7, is DVKVTQSSRYLVKRTGEKVFLECVQDMDHENMFWYRQDPGLGLRLIYFSYDVKMKEKGDIPEGYSVSREKKERFSLILESASTNQTSMYLCASSIPSYEQYFGPGTRLTVT.

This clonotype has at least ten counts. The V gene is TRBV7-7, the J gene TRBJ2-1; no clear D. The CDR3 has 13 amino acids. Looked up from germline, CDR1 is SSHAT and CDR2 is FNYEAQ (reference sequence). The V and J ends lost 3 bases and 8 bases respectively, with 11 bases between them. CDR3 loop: CASSLDLGDEQFF. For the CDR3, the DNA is TGTGCCAGCAGCTTGGACCTTGGGGATGAGCAGTTCTTC.

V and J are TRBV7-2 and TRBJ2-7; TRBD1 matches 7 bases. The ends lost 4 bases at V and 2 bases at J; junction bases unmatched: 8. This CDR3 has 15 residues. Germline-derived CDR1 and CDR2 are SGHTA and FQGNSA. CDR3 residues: CASSWGTDPTYEQYF. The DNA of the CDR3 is TGTGCCAGCAGCTGGGGGACAGACCCTACCTACGAGCAGTACTTC.

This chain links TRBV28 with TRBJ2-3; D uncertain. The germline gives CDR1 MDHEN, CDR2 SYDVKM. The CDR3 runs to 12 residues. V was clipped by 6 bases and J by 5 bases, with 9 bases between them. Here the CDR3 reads CASRDLRDTQYF. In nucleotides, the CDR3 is TGTGCCAGCAGGGATCTCCGAGATACGCAGTATTTT.

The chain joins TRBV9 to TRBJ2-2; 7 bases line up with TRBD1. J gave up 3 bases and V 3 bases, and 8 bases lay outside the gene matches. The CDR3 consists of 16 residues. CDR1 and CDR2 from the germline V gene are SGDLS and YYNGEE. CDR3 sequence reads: CASSERQGLDTGELFF. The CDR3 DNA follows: TGTGCCAGCAGCGAACGACAGGGCCTGGACACCGGGGAGCTGTTTTTT.

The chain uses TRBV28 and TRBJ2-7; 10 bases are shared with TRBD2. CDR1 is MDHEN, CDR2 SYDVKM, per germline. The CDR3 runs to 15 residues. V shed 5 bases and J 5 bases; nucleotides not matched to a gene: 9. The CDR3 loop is CASSPSSGSWNEQYF. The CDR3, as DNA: TGTGCCAGCAGTCCTTCTAGCGGGAGCTGGAACGAGCAGTACTTC.

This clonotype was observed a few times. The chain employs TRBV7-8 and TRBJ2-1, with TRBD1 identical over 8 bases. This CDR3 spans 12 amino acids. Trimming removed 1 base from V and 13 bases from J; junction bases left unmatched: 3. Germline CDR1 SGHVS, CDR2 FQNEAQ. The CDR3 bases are TGTGCCAGCAGCTTAGAACAGGGGGATCAGTTCTTC. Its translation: CASSLEQGDQFF.

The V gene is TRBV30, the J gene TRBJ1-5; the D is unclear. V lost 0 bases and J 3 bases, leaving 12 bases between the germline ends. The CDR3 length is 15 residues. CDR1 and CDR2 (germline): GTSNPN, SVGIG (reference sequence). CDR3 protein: CAWSVGLRANQPQHF. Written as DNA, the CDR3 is TGTGCCTGGAGTGTGGGTCTGAGGGCCAATCAGCCCCAGCATTTT.

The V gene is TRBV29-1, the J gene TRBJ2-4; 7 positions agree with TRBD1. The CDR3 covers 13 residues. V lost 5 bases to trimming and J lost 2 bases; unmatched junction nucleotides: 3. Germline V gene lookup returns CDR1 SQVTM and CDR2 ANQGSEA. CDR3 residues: CSVLTGTKNIQYF. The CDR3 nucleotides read TGCAGCGTTCTGACAGGGACCAAAAACATTCAGTACTTC. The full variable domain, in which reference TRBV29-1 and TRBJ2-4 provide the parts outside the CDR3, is SAVISQKPSRDICQRGTSLTIQCQVDSQVTMMFWYRQQPGQSLTLIATANQGSEATYESGFVIDKFPISRPNLTFSTLTVSNMSPEDSSIYLCSVLTGTKNIQYFGAGTRLSVL.

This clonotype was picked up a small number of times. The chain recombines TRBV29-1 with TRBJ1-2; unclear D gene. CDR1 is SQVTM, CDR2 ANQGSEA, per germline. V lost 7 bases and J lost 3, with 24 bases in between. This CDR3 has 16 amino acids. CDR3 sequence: CSATGVGWRRDYGYTF. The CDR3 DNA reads TGCAGCGCTACCGGGGTTGGCTGGAGAAGGGACTATGGCTACACCTTC.

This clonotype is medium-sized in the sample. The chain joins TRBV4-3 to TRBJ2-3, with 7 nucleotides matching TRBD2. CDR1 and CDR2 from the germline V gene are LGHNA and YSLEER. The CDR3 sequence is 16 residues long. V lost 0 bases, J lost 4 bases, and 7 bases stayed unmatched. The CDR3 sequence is CASSQDWTRSSDTQYF. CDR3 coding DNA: TGCGCCAGCAGCCAAGATTGGACTAGATCGTCAGATACGCAGTATTTT.

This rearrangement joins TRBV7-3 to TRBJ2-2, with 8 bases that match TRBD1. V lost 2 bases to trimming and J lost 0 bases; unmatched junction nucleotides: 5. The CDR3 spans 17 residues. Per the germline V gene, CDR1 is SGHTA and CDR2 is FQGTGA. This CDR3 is CASSLGEDRANTGELFF. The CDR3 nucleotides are TGTGCCAGCAGCTTAGGCGAGGACAGGGCGAACACCGGGGAGCTGTTTTTT.

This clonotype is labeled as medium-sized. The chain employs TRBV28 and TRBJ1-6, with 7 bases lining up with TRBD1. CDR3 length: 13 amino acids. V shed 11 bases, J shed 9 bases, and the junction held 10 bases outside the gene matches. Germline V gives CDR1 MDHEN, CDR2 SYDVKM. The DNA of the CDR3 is TGTGCCGGTCGACAGGGAAATTCTTCACCCCTCCACTTT. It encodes CAGRQGNSSPLHF.

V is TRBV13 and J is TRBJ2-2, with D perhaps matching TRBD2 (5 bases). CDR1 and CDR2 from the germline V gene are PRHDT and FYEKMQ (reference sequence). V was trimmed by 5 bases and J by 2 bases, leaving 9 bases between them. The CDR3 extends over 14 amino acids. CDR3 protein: CASSMDSNTGELFF. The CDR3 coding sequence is TGTGCCAGCAGCATGGACTCTAACACCGGGGAGCTGTTTTTT.

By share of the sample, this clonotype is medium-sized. In DNA, the CDR3 is TGTGCCATCAGTGACTCGAGGACGGAGTCATTCACAGATACGCAGTATTTT. It yields the protein CAISDSRTESFTDTQYF. V usage is TRBV10-3 and J usage is TRBJ2-3; D not certain. This CDR3 is built from 17 residues. Germline V gives CDR1 ENHRY, CDR2 SYGVKD. The ends were cut back, 3 bases at V and 2 bases at J, with 18 bases in the middle.

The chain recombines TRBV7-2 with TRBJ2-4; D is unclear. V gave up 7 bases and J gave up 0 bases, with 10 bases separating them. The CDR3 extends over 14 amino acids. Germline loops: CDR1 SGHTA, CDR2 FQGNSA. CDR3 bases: TGTGCCAGCACCCAGGACCTAGCCAAAAACATTCAGTACTTC. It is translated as CASTQDLAKNIQYF.

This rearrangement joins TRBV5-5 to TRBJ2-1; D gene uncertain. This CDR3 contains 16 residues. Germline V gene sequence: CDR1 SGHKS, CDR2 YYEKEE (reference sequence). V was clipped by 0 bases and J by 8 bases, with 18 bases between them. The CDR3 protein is CASSLGPARLVDEQFF. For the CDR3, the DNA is TGTGCCAGCAGCTTGGGGCCTGCTAGACTCGTCGATGAGCAGTTCTTC.

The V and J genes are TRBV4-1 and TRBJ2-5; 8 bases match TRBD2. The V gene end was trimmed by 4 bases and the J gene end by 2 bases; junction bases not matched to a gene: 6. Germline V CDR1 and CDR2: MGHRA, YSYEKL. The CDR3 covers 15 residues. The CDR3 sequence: CASSLGPGGQETQYF. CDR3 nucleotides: TGCGCCAGCAGCCTGGGACCGGGGGGGCAAGAGACCCAGTACTTC.

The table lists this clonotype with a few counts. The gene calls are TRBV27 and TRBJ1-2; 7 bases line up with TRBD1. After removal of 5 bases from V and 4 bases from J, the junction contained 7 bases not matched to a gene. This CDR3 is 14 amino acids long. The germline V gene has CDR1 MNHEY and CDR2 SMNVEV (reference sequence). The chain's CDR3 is CASSPGGQTYGYTF. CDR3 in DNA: TGTGCCAGCAGTCCAGGGGGACAGACCTATGGCTACACCTTC.

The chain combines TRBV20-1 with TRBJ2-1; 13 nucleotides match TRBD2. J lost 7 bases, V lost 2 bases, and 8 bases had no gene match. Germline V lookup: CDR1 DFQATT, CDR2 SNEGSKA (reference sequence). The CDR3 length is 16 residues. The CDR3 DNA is TGCAGTGCTAGAACTAGCGGGAGGGAGGGGGTTAATGAGCAGTTCTTC. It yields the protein CSARTSGREGVNEQFF.

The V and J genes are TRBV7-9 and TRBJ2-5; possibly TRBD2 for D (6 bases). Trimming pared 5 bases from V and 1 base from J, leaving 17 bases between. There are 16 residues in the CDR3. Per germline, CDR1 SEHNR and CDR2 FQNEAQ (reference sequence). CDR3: CASSKLRTITQETQYF. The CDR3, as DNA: TGTGCCAGCAGCAAGTTACGGACTATCACCCAAGAGACCCAGTACTTC.

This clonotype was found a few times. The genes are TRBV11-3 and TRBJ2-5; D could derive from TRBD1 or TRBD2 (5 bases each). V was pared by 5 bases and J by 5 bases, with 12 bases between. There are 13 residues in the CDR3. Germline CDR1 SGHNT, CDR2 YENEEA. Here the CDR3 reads CASSPRDRETQYF. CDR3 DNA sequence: TGTGCCAGCAGCCCCCGGGACCGGGAGACCCAGTACTTC.

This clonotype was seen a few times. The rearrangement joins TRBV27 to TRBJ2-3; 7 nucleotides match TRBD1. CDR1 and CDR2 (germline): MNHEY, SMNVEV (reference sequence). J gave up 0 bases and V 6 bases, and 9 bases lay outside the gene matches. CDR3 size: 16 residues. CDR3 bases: TGTGCCAGCAGGCGGACAGGCCGATCTAGCACAGATACGCAGTATTTT. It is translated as CASRRTGRSSTDTQYF.